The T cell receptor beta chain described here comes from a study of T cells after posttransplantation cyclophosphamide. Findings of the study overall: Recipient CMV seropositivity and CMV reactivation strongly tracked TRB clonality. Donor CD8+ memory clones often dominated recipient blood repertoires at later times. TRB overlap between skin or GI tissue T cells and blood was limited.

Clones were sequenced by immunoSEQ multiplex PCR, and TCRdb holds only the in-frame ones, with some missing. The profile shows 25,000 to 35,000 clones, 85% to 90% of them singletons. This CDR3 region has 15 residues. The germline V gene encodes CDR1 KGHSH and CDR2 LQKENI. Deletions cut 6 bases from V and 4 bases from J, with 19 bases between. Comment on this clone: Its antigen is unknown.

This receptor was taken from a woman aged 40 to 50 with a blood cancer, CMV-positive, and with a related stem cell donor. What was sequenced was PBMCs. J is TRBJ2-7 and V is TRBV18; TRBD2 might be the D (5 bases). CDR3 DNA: TGTGCCAGCTCCCGGCGAGCGGACGGCGAATACGAGCAGTACTTC. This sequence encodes CASSRRADGEYEQYF. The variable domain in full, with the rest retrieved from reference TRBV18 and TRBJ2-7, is NAGVMQNPRHLVRRRGQEARLRCSPMKGHSHVYWYRQLPEEGLKFMVYLQKENIIDESGMPKERFSAEFPKEGPSILRIQQVVRGDSAAYFCASSRRADGEYEQYFGPGTRLTVT.